Presented here are 4 T cell receptor beta chains from one specimen sequenced in a study of blood T cell repertoires in COVID-19. Clones were sequenced by immunoSEQ multiplex PCR, and TCRdb holds only the in-frame ones, with some missing. This table has 6,000 to 6,500 clones, around nine tenths appearing once. Sequencing was performed on peripheral blood. These receptors came from a human donor in a cohort sampled during active COVID-19.

This chain uses TRBV5-5 with TRBJ2-5; perhaps TRBD2 as D (6 bases). This CDR3 region has 15 residues. Germline CDR1 reads SGHKS; CDR2 reads YYEKEE (reference sequence). The V gene lost 0 bases and the J gene lost 5 bases, with 14 bases spanning the gap. CDR3 nucleotide sequence: TGTGCCAGCAGCTTGGGAGGAGGGACCGTGGAGACCCAGTACTTC. Its translation: CASSLGGGTVETQYF.

This clone was picked up one time. The chain has TRBV6-5 and TRBJ2-1, with 10 bases that match TRBD2. The germline V gene has CDR1 MNHEY and CDR2 SVGAGI. The CDR3 is 15 residues long. Germline trimming cut 4 bases from V and 0 bases from J; bases unmatched to any gene: 0. The chain's CDR3 is CASSSSGSSYNEQFF. For the CDR3, the DNA is TGTGCCAGCAGTTCTAGCGGGAGCTCCTACAATGAGCAGTTCTTC.

This chain links TRBV19 with TRBJ1-1, with TRBD1 identical over 10 bases. This CDR3 region has 15 residues. Trimming removed 4 bases from V and 5 bases from J; junction bases left unmatched: 7. Looked up from germline, CDR1 is LNHDA and CDR2 is SQIVND (reference sequence). This CDR3 reads CASSNDRGRITEAFF. In nucleotides, the CDR3 is TGTGCCAGTAGTAACGACAGGGGGCGGATAACTGAAGCTTTCTTT.

This sequence joins TRBV5-1 and TRBJ2-3; no firm D call. V was cut by 3 bases and J by 3 bases, with 2 bases left in between. This CDR3 comprises 11 residues. The germline CDR1 and CDR2 sequences are SGHRS and YFSETQ. The CDR3, as DNA: TGCGCCAGCAGCTCTACAGATACGCAGTATTTT. It translates to CASSSTDTQYF.